These T cell receptor beta chains were read from a single sample in a study of blood T cells in healthy people across ages. TCRdb reprocessed the 5' RACE reads with MiXCR, giving one entry per CDR3 protein. The sample consists of about 640,000 distinct CDR3 sequences, under 70% of them appearing once. Sequences were obtained from blood. All receptors come from a man between 60 and 75 years old in good health. CDR3s include the opening cysteine and the closing phenylalanine or tryptophan. The D gene is left open where the match is weak. A row's size may be missing; if present it is once, few, many or a size class.

>-|TRBV3-1|TRBJ2-1|-
CASSQENRATFF
TGTGCCAGCAGCCAAGAAAACAGGGCCACGTTCTTC
>-|TRBV5-1|TRBJ2-3|TRBD2
CASSYYATSGVGSTDTQYF
TGCGCCAGCAGCTATTATGCGACTAGCGGGGTGGGAAGCACAGATACGCAGTATTTT
>-|TRBV29-1|TRBJ2-1|TRBD1
CSVERTGADEQFF
TGCAGCGTTGAGCGGACAGGGGCGGATGAGCAGTTCTTC
>-|TRBV29-1|TRBJ2-1|TRBD1
CSSRQGAPYNEQFF
TGCAGCTCTCGACAGGGGGCCCCCTACAATGAGCAGTTCTTC
>few|TRBV28|TRBJ2-5|-
CASSPPAGRPQYF
TGTGCCAGCAGCCCACCCGCGGGGAGACCCCAGTACTTC
>-|TRBV15|TRBJ2-7|-
CATSRNAAYEQYF
TGTGCCACCAGCAGGAACGCAGCCTACGAGCAGTACTTC
>once|TRBV2|TRBJ2-3|TRBD2
CASSRGGPSGGGTDTQYF
TGTGCCAGCAGCCGCGGGGGACCTTCCGGGGGGGGCACAGATACGCAGTATTTT
>-|TRBV20-1|TRBJ1-3|-
CSARDRSRPSGNTIYF
TGCAGTGCTAGAGATCGCAGCAGGCCCTCTGGAAACACCATATATTTT
>-|TRBV4-3|TRBJ2-7|-
CASSQYLSGEQYF
TGCGCCAGCAGCCAATACCTTTCCGGCGAGCAGTACTTC
>-|TRBV24-1|TRBJ1-2|TRBD1
CATSDGGTGGSYGYTF
TGTGCCACCAGTGATGGGGGGACAGGGGGAAGCTATGGCTACACCTTC
>-|TRBV24-1|TRBJ2-1|TRBD1
CATSPPTGLDEQFF
TGTGCCACCAGTCCCCCGACAGGGCTCGATGAGCAGTTCTTC
>-|TRBV2|TRBJ2-7|TRBD2
CASSAWTSGETEQYF
TGTGCCAGCAGTGCCTGGACTAGCGGGGAAACAGAGCAGTACTTC
>-|TRBV2|TRBJ2-6|-
CASSGTALSGANVLTF
TGTGCCAGCTCCGGGACCGCGCTCTCTGGGGCCAACGTCCTGACTTTC
>few|TRBV7-2|TRBJ2-5|-
CASGPIEGGETQYF
TGTGCCAGCGGCCCAATAGAAGGAGGGGAGACCCAGTACTTC
>-|TRBV28|TRBJ2-2|TRBD2
CASSRDYQFGELFF
TGTGCCAGCAGCCGGGACTACCAATTTGGGGAGCTGTTTTTT
>few|TRBV6-2/TRBV6-3|TRBJ2-5|-
CASSYGPGVTQETQYF
TGTGCCAGCAGTTACGGTCCAGGGGTCACTCAAGAGACCCAGTACTTC
>-|TRBV7-2|TRBJ1-2|-
CASSHSNTNYGYTF
TGTGCCAGCAGCCATTCGAACACTAACTATGGCTACACCTTC
>-|TRBV20-1|TRBJ2-7|TRBD1
CSARTTTGTYEQYF
TGCAGTGCTAGAACCACGACAGGGACCTACGAGCAGTACTTC
>-|TRBV10-3|TRBJ2-3|TRBD2
CAISGTSGGFTDTQYF
TGTGCCATCAGCGGGACTAGCGGGGGGTTCACAGATACGCAGTATTTT
>few|TRBV7-2|TRBJ2-1|TRBD2
CASSLNAGAYNEQFF
TGTGCCAGCAGCTTAAATGCGGGGGCCTACAATGAGCAGTTCTTC
>-|TRBV28|TRBJ2-3|-
CASKGEDTQYF
TGTGCCAGCAAGGGGGAAGATACGCAGTATTTT
>few|TRBV18|TRBJ1-1|-
CASSPRGRWGDTEAFF
TGTGCCAGCTCACCACGGGGCAGGTGGGGGGACACTGAAGCTTTCTTT
>-|TRBV4-1|TRBJ2-1|-
CASSQVVRNLIYNEQFF
TGCGCCAGCAGCCAAGTCGTGCGGAACCTAATCTACAATGAGCAGTTCTTC
>many|TRBV9|TRBJ1-2|-
CASSVVGGLGGYTF
TGTGCCAGCAGCGTAGTAGGCGGACTTGGAGGCTACACCTTC
>few|TRBV29-1|TRBJ2-1|TRBD1
CSVENPWDRSGNEQFF
TGCAGCGTTGAAAACCCCTGGGACAGGTCGGGGAATGAGCAGTTCTTC
>-|TRBV12-3/TRBV12-4|TRBJ1-1|-
CATLRQLNTEAFF
TGTGCCACTTTAAGACAGTTGAACACTGAAGCTTTCTTT
>-|TRBV5-1|TRBJ2-1|TRBD2
CASSWPGGGAYNEQFF
TGCGCCAGCAGCTGGCCGGGCGGGGGGGCCTACAATGAGCAGTTCTTC
>few|TRBV29-1|TRBJ2-7|-
CSVEAPRSDAYEQYF
TGCAGCGTTGAAGCCCCGCGGTCCGATGCCTACGAGCAGTACTTC
>-|TRBV21-1|TRBJ1-2|-
CASSREGQGARGYTF
TGTGCCAGCAGCAGGGAAGGACAGGGGGCCCGAGGCTACACCTTC
>once|TRBV20-1|TRBJ1-5|-
CSMSGPRGQPQHF
TGCAGTATGAGTGGCCCCCGGGGACAGCCCCAGCATTTT
>-|TRBV9|TRBJ2-1|TRBD2
CASSNPLAGDYNEQFF
TGTGCCAGCAGCAACCCTTTAGCGGGGGACTACAATGAGCAGTTCTTC
>-|TRBV11-2|TRBJ2-3|-
CASSNPQQGDTQYF
TGTGCCAGCAGCAACCCCCAACAGGGTGATACGCAGTATTTT
>-|TRBV6-6|TRBJ2-5|-
CASSYSHGSSETQYF
TGTGCCAGCAGTTATTCCCATGGGTCCTCGGAGACCCAGTACTTC
>-|TRBV18|TRBJ2-7|-
CASSPPNFPYEQYF
TGTGCCAGCTCACCACCTAACTTCCCCTACGAGCAGTACTTC
>few|TRBV29-1|TRBJ2-1|-
CSVTGSSYNEQFF
TGCAGCGTCACAGGGAGCTCCTACAATGAGCAGTTCTTC
>-|TRBV5-1|TRBJ1-2|-
CASSLDPSTVGYTF
TGCGCCAGCAGCTTAGACCCCTCGACAGTTGGCTACACCTTC
>-|TRBV6-5|TRBJ2-6|-
CASSHRRGANVLTF
TGTGCCAGCAGTCACAGGCGCGGGGCCAACGTCCTGACTTTC
>-|TRBV15|TRBJ2-7|TRBD2
CATSRDQRGYEQYF
TGTGCCACCAGCAGAGATCAGCGGGGGTACGAGCAGTACTTC
>-|TRBV7-8|TRBJ2-4|-
CASSLEGVAKNIQYF
TGTGCCAGCAGCTTAGAAGGGGTAGCCAAAAACATTCAGTACTTC
>-|TRBV18|TRBJ1-6|-
CASSPTSANNSPLHF
TGTGCCAGCTCACCAACTTCGGCCAATAATTCACCCCTCCACTTT
>-|TRBV5-1|TRBJ1-6|-
CASSLGQVVSPLHF
TGCGCCAGCAGCTTGGGGCAGGTTGTATCCCCCCTCCACTTT
>-|TRBV10-3|TRBJ2-1|-
CAISESSGRRTGYNEQFF
TGTGCCATCAGTGAGTCGTCCGGGAGAAGGACAGGATACAATGAGCAGTTCTTC
>few|TRBV7-2|TRBJ1-4|TRBD1
CASSPGQAYEKLFF
TGTGCCAGCAGCCCGGGACAGGCTTATGAAAAACTGTTTTTT
>-|TRBV6-2/TRBV6-3|TRBJ2-7|TRBD2
CASKPGLATYEQYF
TGTGCCAGCAAACCGGGACTAGCGACCTACGAGCAGTACTTC
>-|TRBV10-3|TRBJ1-4|TRBD1
CAISDGQAEKLFF
TGTGCCATCAGTGACGGACAGGCTGAAAAACTGTTTTTT
>few|TRBV7-9|TRBJ2-5|-
CASSLQGRAQETQYF
TGTGCCAGCAGCTTGCAGGGGAGGGCCCAAGAGACCCAGTACTTC
>-|TRBV12-3/TRBV12-4|TRBJ2-6|-
CASSLAGAAGANVLTF
TGTGCCAGCAGTTTAGCGGGAGCTGCGGGGGCCAACGTCCTGACTTTC
>-|TRBV20-1|TRBJ1-1|-
CSAARVGGYTEAFF
TGCAGTGCTGCCCGGGTCGGGGGATACACTGAAGCTTTCTTT
>-|TRBV29-1|TRBJ1-2|TRBD1
CSVDLWGQGNYGYTF
TGCAGCGTTGACCTTTGGGGACAGGGAAACTATGGCTACACCTTC
>-|TRBV7-6|TRBJ2-1|-
CASSPRPSANEQFF
TGTGCCAGCAGCCCCCGACCTAGTGCAAATGAGCAGTTCTTC
>once|TRBV3-1|TRBJ2-7|TRBD1
CASSWRDRGLGEQYF
TGTGCCAGCAGCTGGCGGGACAGGGGGCTAGGTGAGCAGTACTTC
>few|TRBV10-3|TRBJ2-1|TRBD1
CAISAGTADNEQFF
TGTGCCATCAGTGCCGGGACAGCCGACAATGAGCAGTTCTTC